This TCR beta chain came from a study of T cells in Graves' hyperthyroidism and ophthalmopathy. Study observations and caveats: From stable hyperthyroidism, ophthalmopathy was separated by a 13 V-J model. The model foresaw ophthalmopathy a median 6.5 months prior to onset.

This clonotype has ten or more counts. The target antigen is unknown. RNA transcripts were the template for amplifying TCR beta CDR3 regions. The TCR CDR3 first-round RT-PCR relied on the HTBI primer set. TCRdb re-derived calls from the multiplex PCR reads in MiXCR, one entry per CDR3 protein. The sample contains around 600,000 distinct CDR3 sequences, roughly 16% of which appear only once. The CDR3 spans 15 residues. Germline V CDR1 and CDR2: SGHTA, FQGTGA. Trimming removed 5 bases at V and 5 bases at J, with 16 bases between. The TCR comes from a woman aged 40 to 50 with Graves' ophthalmopathy. The sequenced material came from blood. The chain couples TRBV7-3 to TRBJ2-1; D may be TRBD1 or TRBD2 (5 bases each). CDR3 region: CASSTGGEGNNEQFF. CDR3 in DNA: TGTGCCAGCAGCACCGGTGGCGAGGGGAACAATGAGCAGTTCTTC.